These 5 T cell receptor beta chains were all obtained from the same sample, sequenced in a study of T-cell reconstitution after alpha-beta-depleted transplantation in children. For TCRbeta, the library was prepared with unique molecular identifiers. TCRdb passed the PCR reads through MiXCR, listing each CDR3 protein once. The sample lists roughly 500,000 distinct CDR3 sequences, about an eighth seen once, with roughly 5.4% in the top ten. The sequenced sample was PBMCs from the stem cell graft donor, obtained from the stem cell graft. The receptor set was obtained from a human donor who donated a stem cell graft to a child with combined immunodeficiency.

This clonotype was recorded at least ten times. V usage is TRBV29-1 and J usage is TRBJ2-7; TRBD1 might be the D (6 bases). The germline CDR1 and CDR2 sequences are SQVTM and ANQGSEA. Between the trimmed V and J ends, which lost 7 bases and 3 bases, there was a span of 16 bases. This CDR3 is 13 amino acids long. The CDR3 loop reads CSALTGLSYEQYF. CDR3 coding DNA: TGCAGCGCTTTGACAGGACTTAGCTACGAGCAGTACTTC.

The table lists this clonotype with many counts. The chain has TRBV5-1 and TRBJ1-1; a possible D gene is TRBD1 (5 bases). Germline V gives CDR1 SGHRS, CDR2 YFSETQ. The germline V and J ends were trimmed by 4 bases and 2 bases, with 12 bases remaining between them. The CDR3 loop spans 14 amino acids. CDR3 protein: CASSGGGGNTEAFF. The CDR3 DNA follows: TGCGCCAGCAGCGGTGGGGGGGGAAACACTGAAGCTTTCTTT.

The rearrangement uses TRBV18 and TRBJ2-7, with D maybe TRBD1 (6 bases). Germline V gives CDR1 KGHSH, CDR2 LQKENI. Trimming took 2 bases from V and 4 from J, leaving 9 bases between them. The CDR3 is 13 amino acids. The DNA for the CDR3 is TGTGCCAGCTCACCAGTAACAGGGTACGAGCAGTACTTC. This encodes CASSPVTGYEQYF.

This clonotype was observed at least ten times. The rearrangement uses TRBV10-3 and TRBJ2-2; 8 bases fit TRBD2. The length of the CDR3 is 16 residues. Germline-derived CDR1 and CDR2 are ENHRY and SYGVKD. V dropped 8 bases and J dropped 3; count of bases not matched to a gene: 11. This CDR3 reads CAISRKGTRDTGELFF. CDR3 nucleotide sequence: TGTGCCATCTCACGTAAAGGGACTAGAGACACCGGGGAGCTGTTTTTT.

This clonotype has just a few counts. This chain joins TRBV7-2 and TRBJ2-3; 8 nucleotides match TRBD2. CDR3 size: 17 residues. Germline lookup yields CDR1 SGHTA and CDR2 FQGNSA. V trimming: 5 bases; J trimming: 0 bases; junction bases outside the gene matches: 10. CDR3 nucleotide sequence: TGTGCCAGCAGCCTCGGGGTCGCGGGAGGCAGCACAGATACGCAGTATTTT. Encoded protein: CASSLGVAGGSTDTQYF.